The 6 T cell receptor beta chains below come from one sample, sequenced in a study of T cell repertoires in cytomegalovirus infection (dated by TCRdb to about 2019). The instrument given in TCRdb is Illumina HiSeq 1500. Using fastp trimming at Q25 and MiXCR clonotype assembly, TCRdb reanalyzed the public sequencing data and kept in-frame beta chains. Entries are consolidated by CDR3 protein sequence, retaining the most common genes and DNA. The sample yields fewer than 1,000,000 distinct CDR3 sequences; around 31% were counted once. Clones ranked in the top ten supply about an eighth of the sample. Their cognate antigens are unknown. This specimen's treatment or condition label, per the study, means: in vitro stimulation with specific CMV peptide epitopes to enrich CMV-specific T cells. Sequenced material: cultured CD8+ T cells from PBMCs, taken from culture after CMV antigen stimulation. Receptors originate from a human donor in good health (CMV status not recorded). Some clones in this sample may be carry-over from other donors' samples.

The CDR3 reads CASSRGTGVEKLFF. DNA for the CDR3: TGTGCCAGCAGTCGAGGGACAGGGGTAGAAAAACTGTTTTTT. The chain joins TRBV27 to TRBJ1-4; 10 nucleotides match TRBD1. CDR3 size: 14 residues. Germline V lookup: CDR1 MNHEY, CDR2 SMNVEV (reference sequence). V was clipped by 5 bases and J by 8 bases; unmatched bases: 5.

J is TRBJ2-1 and V is TRBV7-9, with 7 bases identical to TRBD1. Trimming at V came to 4 bases and at J to 2 bases, leaving 8 bases not matched to a gene. The germline V gene encodes CDR1 SEHNR and CDR2 FQNEAQ (reference sequence). The CDR3 is made up of 16 amino acids. The CDR3 DNA is TGTGCCAGCAGCTACCGCAGGGGGATAACCTACAATGAGCAGTTCTTC. Amino acid sequence: CASSYRRGITYNEQFF.

This clonotype was found many times. The V and J genes are TRBV6-1 and TRBJ2-3; D perhaps matches TRBD2 (7 bases). This CDR3 comprises 15 residues. The V gene lost 1 base and the J gene lost 4 bases, with 12 bases spanning the gap. Germline CDR1 is MNHNS and CDR2 is SASEGT. CDR3 amino acids: CASSEDRGGADTQYF. The CDR3 DNA reads as TGTGCCAGCAGTGAAGATCGCGGGGGCGCAGATACGCAGTATTTT.

This clonotype was seen more than once but under ten times. The rearrangement uses TRBV9 and TRBJ2-3; 7 bases map to TRBD1. Losses at the gene ends were 4 bases for V and 2 bases for J; bases not matched to a gene: 4. CDR3 size: 14 residues. Germline V gene sequence: CDR1 SGDLS, CDR2 YYNGEE. The CDR3 spells CASSPGQVTDTQYF. Here the CDR3 DNA reads TGTGCCAGCAGCCCTGGACAGGTCACAGATACGCAGTATTTT.

This clonotype occurred once. The rearrangement joins TRBV29-1 to TRBJ2-2; 11 bases map to TRBD2. The CDR3 extends over 16 amino acids. Germline V CDR1 and CDR2: SQVTM, ANQGSEA. The J segment lost 0 bases and the V segment lost 6 bases, leaving 6 bases of the junction unmatched. The CDR3, as DNA: TGCAGCGTGGTCCTAGCGGGGGGAACGAACACCGGGGAGCTGTTTTTT. Its protein product is CSVVLAGGTNTGELFF.

The chain couples TRBV13 to TRBJ1-1; the D is unclear. Deletions cut 4 bases from V and 2 bases from J, with 8 bases between. Germline CDR1 reads PRHDT; CDR2 reads FYEKMQ (reference sequence). This CDR3 has 13 residues. CDR3 DNA: TGTGCCAGCAGCTCCGGGGATAACACTGAAGCTTTCTTT. Its protein is CASSSGDNTEAFF.